Listed below are T cell receptor beta chains from one sample, sequenced in a study of T cells in Graves' hyperthyroidism and ophthalmopathy. One entry per CDR3 protein, called by TCRdb with MiXCR from the multiplex PCR reads. Altogether about 400,000 distinct CDR3 sequences are present, about 15% being singletons, with the ten largest covering about 20%. Source material: blood. The receptors come from a woman aged 25 to 39 with Graves' ophthalmopathy. The CDR3 runs from the conserved cysteine through the conserved F or W. The D gene is left open where the match is weak. Not all rows give a size; the values are once, few, many and, for expanded clones, a class.

J	size	D	V	CDR3	DNA
TRBJ1-5	many	-	TRBV10-1	CASGSRGESNQPQHF	TGCGCCAGCGGGTCCCGGGGGGAGAGCAATCAGCCCCAGCATTTT
TRBJ2-5	many	-	TRBV30	CAQMRGGDQETQYF	TGTGCCCAAATGCGAGGGGGGGACCAAGAGACCCAGTACTTC
TRBJ2-7	-	TRBD2	TRBV5-1	CASSLRGTSGYEQYF	TGCGCCAGCAGCTTGCGGGGGACTAGCGGCTACGAGCAGTACTTC
TRBJ2-5	many	-	TRBV7-9	CASSPGVQTQYF	TGTGCCAGCAGCCCAGGGGTACAGACCCAGTACTTC
TRBJ2-3	few	-	TRBV24-1	CATSDSLAQALDTQYF	TGTGCCACCAGTGATTCTCTAGCACAAGCTCTAGATACGCAGTATTTT
TRBJ1-1	many	-	TRBV6-2/TRBV6-3	CASSYSRVYKTAFF	TGTGCCAGCAGTTACTCGAGGGTCTACAAGACAGCTTTCTTT
TRBJ2-7	many	TRBD2	TRBV6-1	CASIEAGGFSYEQYF	TGTGCCAGCATTGAAGCGGGGGGGTTTTCCTACGAGCAGTACTTC
TRBJ2-1	-	TRBD2	TRBV9	CASSVVASGGREQFF	TGTGCCAGCAGCGTAGTGGCTAGCGGGGGTCGGGAGCAGTTCTTC
TRBJ1-1	many	-	TRBV3-1	CASRRVDTEAFF	TGTGCCAGCAGAAGGGTGGACACTGAAGCTTTCTTT
TRBJ2-7	many	-	TRBV4-1	CASSQDPGRYYEQYF	TGCGCCAGCAGCCAAGACCCGGGACGTTACTACGAGCAGTACTTC
TRBJ2-7	few	-	TRBV29-1	CSDLFGGRERRGQYF	TGCAGCGACCTATTCGGGGGCCGGGAAAGGCGGGGGCAGTACTTC
TRBJ2-7	many	-	TRBV11-3	CASSLGQGQSSYEQYF	TGTGCCAGCAGCTTAGGGCAGGGCCAGAGCTCCTACGAGCAGTACTTC
TRBJ2-5	many	TRBD2	TRBV11-2	CASSRGLAGDGETQYF	TGTGCCAGCAGCCGTGGACTAGCGGGGGATGGGGAGACCCAGTACTTC
TRBJ2-5	many	TRBD2	TRBV20-1	CSASLPGGETQYF	TGCAGTGCTAGTCTTCCGGGAGGGGAGACCCAGTACTTC
TRBJ2-3	many	-	TRBV12-3/TRBV12-4	CASSLLGAGTDTQYF	TGTGCCAGCAGTCTTTTGGGCGCGGGCACAGATACGCAGTATTTT
TRBJ1-4	many	TRBD1	TRBV29-1	CSVEVLGQGEKLFF	TGCAGCGTTGAAGTTCTAGGACAGGGTGAAAAACTGTTTTTT
TRBJ1-1	few	-	TRBV19	CASRTVQPNTEAFF	TGTGCCAGTCGAACCGTACAGCCAAACACTGAAGCTTTCTTT
TRBJ1-4	few	-	TRBV11-2	CASSLGVVEKLFF	TGTGCCAGCAGCTTAGGGGTAGTGGAAAAACTGTTTTTT
TRBJ1-3	-	-	TRBV10-3	CAISESLGSSSTIYF	TGTGCCATCAGTGAATCTCTCGGATCCTCAAGCACCATATATTTT
TRBJ2-3	few	-	TRBV7-6	CASSLGGASNTQYF	TGTGCCAGCAGCTTAGGGGGCGCGAGTAATACGCAGTATTTT
TRBJ1-4	-	-	TRBV5-6	CASSLDGWKLFF	TGTGCCAGCAGCTTGGACGGGTGGAAACTGTTTTTT
TRBJ2-7	many	-	TRBV2	CASSPQMGEQYF	TGTGCCAGCAGTCCACAAATGGGGGAGCAGTACTTC
TRBJ2-7	few	TRBD1	TRBV12-3/TRBV12-4	CASSFWTGNVYEQYF	TGTGCCAGCAGTTTTTGGACAGGGAACGTCTACGAGCAGTACTTC
TRBJ2-7	once	-	TRBV11-3	CATHPLPAPGRSSYGQYF	TGTGCCACACACCCCCTCCCTGCACCGGGACGGAGCTCCTACGGGCAGTACTTC
TRBJ2-3	many	-	TRBV20-1	CSAQPLTDTQYF	TGCAGTGCCCAACCCTTAACAGATACGCAGTATTTT
TRBJ1-2	many	-	TRBV15	CATSRERWTEGYTF	TGTGCCACCAGCAGAGAGAGGTGGACAGAAGGCTACACCTTC
TRBJ1-2	-	-	TRBV29-1	CSVGGQESYGYTF	TGCAGCGTTGGCGGGCAGGAGTCATATGGCTACACCTTC
TRBJ2-2	many	-	TRBV4-1	CASSQDWSLQTGELFF	TGCGCCAGCAGCCAAGATTGGAGCCTGCAGACCGGGGAGCTGTTTTTT
TRBJ1-4	-	TRBD1	TRBV10-3	CAISAGTVEKGLFF	TGTGCCATCAGTGCAGGGACAGTGGAGAAGGGACTGTTTTTT
TRBJ1-4	many	-	TRBV5-1	CASGRGHRDEKLFF	TGCGCCAGCGGTCGGGGGCATCGAGATGAAAAACTGTTTTTT
TRBJ2-2	-	-	TRBV6-1	CASSLDRNPTGELFF	TGTGCCAGCAGCCTTGACAGAAACCCCACCGGGGAGCTGTTTTTT